This T cell receptor (beta chain) was retrieved from a study of T cell responses to AZD1222 COVID-19 vaccine. General study points: Seropositive status at baseline applied to only five to seven AZD1222 recipients.

The V gene's germline CDR1 is SEHNR and CDR2 FQNEAQ (reference sequence). V lost 6 bases and J lost 4, with 19 bases in between. The CDR3 covers 15 residues. On this clone: The antigen is undetermined.

Here immunoSEQ multiplex PCR was the method, and the copy in TCRdb shows in-frame clones only, minus some. The sample includes some 170,000 clones, under 95% seen only once; the top ten take approximately 5.5%. The genes are TRBV7-9 and TRBJ2-7; possibly TRBD2 for D (7 bases). This specimen consisted of peripheral blood, obtained 28 days after the second AZD1222 dose. This clonotype originated in an adult who received the AZD1222 COVID-19 vaccine. The CDR3 DNA reads TGTGCCAGCAGTGAAGGGGGAGGCGGGGGTTACGAGCAGTACTTC. This encodes CASSEGGGGGYEQYF.